These T cell receptor beta chains were read from a single sample in a study of blood T cells in healthy people across ages. MiXCR, run by TCRdb on the 5' RACE reads, gives a single entry per CDR3 protein. The repertoire consists of roughly 800,000 distinct CDR3 sequences, with more than 20% occurring once and the leading ten covering under 4%. These data are also associated with another study on T cells of mothers and their children.

Material: blood. These receptors originate from a boy between 10 and 17 years old in good health. CDR3s leave out the opening cysteine and the closing phenylalanine or tryptophan. Each record gives: CDR3 length, V gene, J gene, CDR3 protein.

length: 14
V: TRBV7-2
J: TRBJ1-2
CDR3: ASSLGLTGTTYGYT

length: 13
V: TRBV28
J: TRBJ2-4
CDR3: ASSTTRGSKNIQY

length: 13
V: TRBV5-1
J: TRBJ2-5
CDR3: ASSKAGTVQETQY

length: 13
V: TRBV5-1
J: TRBJ1-1
CDR3: ASSIRQGSRTEAF

length: 13
V: TRBV6-5
J: TRBJ2-7
CDR3: ASTLSSGRSDEQY

length: 13
V: TRBV7-2
J: TRBJ2-2
CDR3: ASSLLYGVAGELF

length: 13
V: TRBV7-3
J: -
CDR3: ASSLQGNGGNEQF

length: 12
V: TRBV7-8
J: TRBJ1-2
CDR3: ASSAGTNNYGYT

length: 12
V: TRBV28
J: TRBJ2-5
CDR3: ASSPGSVGSTQY

length: 17
V: TRBV21-1
J: TRBJ2-2
CDR3: ASSKEGLAGGGSTGELF

length: 12
V: TRBV5-1
J: TRBJ1-2
CDR3: ASSFLQGRDGYT

length: 11
V: TRBV7-2
J: TRBJ1-1
CDR3: ACSLKVNTEAF

length: 13
V: TRBV6-1
J: TRBJ1-4
CDR3: ASSAHGQGNEKLF

length: 12
V: TRBV6-6
J: TRBJ2-7
CDR3: ASTLTQSAGEQY

length: 10
V: TRBV3-1
J: TRBJ1-1
CDR3: ASRRQNNEAF

length: 14
V: TRBV4-3
J: TRBJ2-5
CDR3: ASSQDVRTGAETQY

length: 10
V: TRBV29-1
J: TRBJ2-5
CDR3: SVERGQETQY

length: 12
V: TRBV12-3/TRBV12-4
J: TRBJ2-7
CDR3: ASSLTLQSYEQY

length: 13
V: TRBV11-2
J: TRBJ2-5
CDR3: ASSLGDRAPETQY

length: 14
V: TRBV15
J: TRBJ2-4
CDR3: ATSREVSWGENIQY

length: 13
V: TRBV7-2
J: TRBJ2-5
CDR3: ASSPTGPIQETQY

length: 12
V: TRBV5-1
J: TRBJ1-5
CDR3: ASSPERVHQPQH

length: 13
V: TRBV29-1
J: TRBJ1-2
CDR3: SVEKTDGPNYGYT

length: 14
V: TRBV5-1
J: TRBJ1-5
CDR3: ASSLGIAGYNQPQH

length: 14
V: TRBV7-9
J: TRBJ2-1
CDR3: ASSPRSGQGYNEQF

length: 13
V: TRBV7-8
J: TRBJ2-3
CDR3: ASSLGPLGRDTQY

length: 11
V: TRBV29-1
J: TRBJ1-4
CDR3: SAMGQGNEKLF

length: 12
V: TRBV6-1
J: TRBJ1-4
CDR3: ASSERQGSEKLF

length: 13
V: TRBV2
J: TRBJ1-1
CDR3: ADGHSGGGNTEAF

length: 11
V: TRBV20-1
J: TRBJ1-5
CDR3: SAAGGWWQPQH

length: 12
V: TRBV20-1
J: TRBJ2-3
CDR3: SLPGLAVTDTQY

length: 12
V: TRBV29-1
J: TRBJ2-1
CDR3: SVDGTSPYNEQF

length: 11
V: TRBV11-1
J: TRBJ2-1
CDR3: ANSYTRYNEQF

length: 12
V: TRBV6-5
J: TRBJ2-7
CDR3: ASSSGTGEGEQY

length: 11
V: TRBV12-3/TRBV12-4
J: TRBJ2-7
CDR3: ASRLAATYEQY

length: 13
V: TRBV20-1
J: TRBJ2-1
CDR3: SARDAGTLVDEQF

length: 14
V: TRBV7-9
J: TRBJ2-4
CDR3: ASSSRELIDGNIQY

length: 10
V: TRBV9
J: TRBJ2-2
CDR3: ASSVTGGELF